This T cell receptor (beta chain) was identified in a study of T cell responses to AZD1222 COVID-19 vaccine. This clone was seen once. Antigen: not known. The assay was immunoSEQ multiplex PCR, and TCRdb's table has in-frame clones only and misses some. The table records approximately 120,000 clones, around 85% of them present only once. Findings and caveats of the study: The donor cohort was predominantly white British with a female majority, and clonal diversity may have been underestimated. The study identified only six AZD1222 recipients as seropositive at baseline. Reportedly, close to half of spike-specific TCRs are directed against unmutated variant regions.

The CDR3 totals 15 residues. Germline V gene lookup returns CDR1 SGHTA and CDR2 FQGNSA. Between the trimmed V and J ends, which lost 5 bases and 1 base, there was a span of 12 bases. Whether given at about 4 or about 12 weeks, second doses were pooled. The sample consisted of peripheral blood, taken 28 days after the second AZD1222 dose. V usage is TRBV7-2 and J usage is TRBJ1-3; D unclear. The origin of this receptor is an adult who received the AZD1222 COVID-19 vaccine. CDR3: CASSQYRGSGNTIYF. CDR3 in DNA: TGTGCCAGCAGCCAGTATCGGGGATCTGGAAACACCATATATTTT. The full variable domain, in which reference TRBV7-2 and TRBJ1-3 provide the parts outside the CDR3, is GAGVSQSPSNKVTEKGKDVELRCDPISGHTALYWYRQSLGQGLEFLIYFQGNSAPDKSGLPSDRFSAERTGGSVSTLTIQRTQQEDSAVYLCASSQYRGSGNTIYFGEGSWLTVV.